Each of the 27 T cell receptor beta chains below was sequenced from the same sample in a study of cytomegalovirus exposure and HLA in healthy donors. PCR involved 60 Vbeta and 13 Jbeta primers. Some clones are missing from TCRdb's copy, which holds only in-frame ones; the method was immunoSEQ multiplex PCR. The sample holds about 37,000 clones, 80% to 90% seen once. Sequences were obtained from PBMCs. The receptors come from a woman aged 40 to 50 in good health and CMV-seronegative.

The chain combines TRBV16 with TRBJ2-1; D possibly corresponds to TRBD2 (5 bases). The CDR3 covers 14 residues. V dropped 3 bases and J dropped 0 bases, with 6 bases sitting between them. CDR1 KGHSY and CDR2 FQNENV come from the germline V gene. CDR3 DNA sequence: TGTGCCAGCAGCCACCGGGACTCCTACAATGAGCAGTTCTTC. Protein: CASSHRDSYNEQFF.

This rearrangement joins TRBV6-1 to TRBJ1-5; a weak D match, TRBD1 (6 bases). The CDR3 has 16 residues. Germline values: CDR1 MNHNS, CDR2 SASEGT. V was pared by 4 bases and J by 0 bases, with 13 bases between. Here the CDR3 reads CASSAGTLYSNQPQHF. The DNA for the CDR3 is TGTGCCAGCAGTGCCGGGACACTTTATAGCAATCAGCCCCAGCATTTT.

This clone was counted a single time. The J gene is TRBJ2-3, the V gene TRBV9; D is unresolved. V lost 0 bases and J lost 6, with 5 bases in between. Germline CDR1 SGDLS, CDR2 YYNGEE. The CDR3 is made up of 12 amino acids. CDR3 nucleotide sequence: TGTGCCAGCAGCGTAGATCAGGATACGCAGTATTTT. Its protein is CASSVDQDTQYF.

This rearrangement joins TRBV2 to TRBJ1-5, with a weak D call TRBD1 (6 bases). Germline CDR1 is SNHLY and CDR2 is FYNNEI. The CDR3 loop spans 15 amino acids. V lost 2 bases and J lost 6, with 14 bases in between. As DNA, the CDR3 is TGTGCCAGCAGTGAATTCGCAGGGGAAGTTCAGCCCCAGCATTTT. Its protein is CASSEFAGEVQPQHF.

The J gene is TRBJ1-2, the V gene TRBV5-6; 8 bases match TRBD1. The V gene end was trimmed by 4 bases and the J gene end by 7 bases; junction bases not matched to a gene: 6. The CDR3 consists of 13 residues. The V gene's germline CDR1 is SGHDT and CDR2 YYEEEE. CDR3 bases: TGTGCCAGCAGCCCGGACAGGGCGGTTGGCTACACCTTC. Protein product: CASSPDRAVGYTF.

The chain has TRBV7-3 and TRBJ2-2; maybe TRBD1 (5 bases). Trimming took off 2 bases at V and 1 base at J, with 11 bases between the two ends. The CDR3 sequence is 16 residues long. CDR1 is SGHTA, CDR2 FQGTGA, per germline. CDR3 loop: CASSLLGARNTGELFF. The CDR3 coding sequence is TGTGCCAGCAGCTTACTTGGGGCCCGGAACACCGGGGAGCTGTTTTTT.

V gene TRBV28 combines with J gene TRBJ2-6; 7 bases are shared with TRBD1. Germline CDR1 and CDR2: MDHEN and SYDVKM. The CDR3 totals 15 residues. After removal of 7 bases from V and 2 bases from J, the junction contained 5 bases not matched to a gene. In DNA form, the CDR3 reads TGTGCCAGCACCTTTCAGGGGGCTGGGGCCAACGTCCTGACTTTC. Translated: CASTFQGAGANVLTF.

V is TRBV9 and J is TRBJ1-2; D ambiguous. Trimming cost V 4 bases and J 8 bases, with 18 bases left between them. Per the germline V gene, CDR1 is SGDLS and CDR2 is YYNGEE. This CDR3 spans 14 amino acids. CDR3 residues: CASSPRLEAGGYTF. CDR3 DNA: TGTGCCAGCAGCCCCCGCTTGGAGGCTGGAGGCTACACCTTC.

This clone was observed a few times. This chain links TRBV6-1 with TRBJ2-7; 7 bases line up with TRBD1. The CDR3 has 15 residues. Germline V gene sequence: CDR1 MNHNS, CDR2 SASEGT. With V trimmed by 2 bases and J by 6 bases, 10 bases remained unmatched. The CDR3 protein is CASSEPDRLQGEQYF. Here the CDR3 DNA reads TGTGCCAGCAGTGAACCGGACAGGTTGCAGGGCGAGCAGTACTTC.

This rearrangement joins TRBV6-5 to TRBJ2-7; a weak D match, TRBD1 (5 bases). The CDR3 loop spans 12 amino acids. V was cut by 10 bases and J by 2 bases, with 12 bases left in between. CDR1 is MNHEY and CDR2 is SVGAGI in the germline V gene. CDR3 sequence (DNA): TGTGCCACCATGACAGCCACCTACGAGCAGTACTTC. Protein product: CATMTATYEQYF.

The V and J genes are TRBV19 and TRBJ1-5, with TRBD1 identical over 8 bases. Trimming cost V 7 bases and J 4 bases; bases outside gene matches: 15. Germline assignment: CDR1 LNHDA and CDR2 SQIVND (reference sequence). The CDR3 sequence is 17 residues long. The chain's CDR3 is CASTTILTRQGNQPQHF. The CDR3 DNA reads as TGTGCCAGTACCACAATACTAACCAGACAGGGGAATCAGCCCCAGCATTTT.

This chain joins TRBV5-4 and TRBJ2-2; D is unclear. Trimming pared 3 bases from V and 4 bases from J, leaving 4 bases between. The V gene's germline CDR1 is SGHNT and CDR2 YYREEE (reference sequence). The CDR3 length is 12 residues. Written as DNA, the CDR3 is TGTGCCAGCAGCTCTACCACCGGGGAGCTGTTTTTT. Translating gives CASSSTTGELFF.

J is TRBJ2-2 and V is TRBV7-9; TRBD2 is a possible D gene (5 bases). Germline CDR1 reads SEHNR; CDR2 reads FQNEAQ (reference sequence). V dropped 0 bases and J dropped 4 bases, with 6 bases sitting between them. The CDR3 totals 14 residues. The CDR3 spells CASSLAEVTGELFF. The CDR3 DNA is TGTGCCAGCAGCTTAGCGGAGGTCACCGGGGAGCTGTTTTTT.

The rearrangement joins TRBV7-8 to TRBJ1-5, with D perhaps TRBD1 (6 bases). From germline, CDR1 is SGHVS and CDR2 FQNEAQ. V lost 5 bases and J 3 bases, leaving 11 bases between the germline ends. This CDR3 spans 14 amino acids. The CDR3 DNA is TGTGCCAGCAGCAACCGGGACAACAATCAGCCCCAGCATTTT. Translation: CASSNRDNNQPQHF.

The chain uses TRBV5-6 and TRBJ1-6; 9 nucleotides agree with TRBD1. J gave up 7 bases and V 2 bases, and 10 bases lay outside the gene matches. This CDR3 comprises 17 residues. The germline gives CDR1 SGHDT, CDR2 YYEEEE. CDR3 DNA: TGTGCCAGCAGCTTACGGACTGGGACAGGGTACAATTCACCCCTCCACTTT. The encoded protein is CASSLRTGTGYNSPLHF.

This clone has a single count. V usage is TRBV6-6 and J usage is TRBJ2-7, with a weak D call TRBD2 (6 bases). V shed 4 bases and J shed 3 bases, with 16 bases lying between them. Germline loops: CDR1 MNHNY, CDR2 SVGAGI (reference sequence). This CDR3 has 15 amino acids. The CDR3 is CASSSAIPGDYEQYF. Written as DNA, the CDR3 is TGTGCCAGCAGTTCTGCGATCCCGGGAGACTACGAGCAGTACTTC.

This chain joins TRBV9 and TRBJ1-2, with 12 bases that match TRBD1. Germline V gives CDR1 SGDLS, CDR2 YYNGEE. The CDR3 covers 17 residues. Trimming at V came to 3 bases and at J to 5 bases, leaving 11 bases not matched to a gene. The CDR3 DNA reads TGTGCCAGCAGCGAGAGACCTCCGGGACAGGGGGCGTATGGCTACACCTTC. Protein product: CASSERPPGQGAYGYTF.

V gene TRBV28 combines with J gene TRBJ1-5; 7 nucleotides match TRBD1. The junction had 8 bases not matched to a gene; V was cut back by 5 bases and J by 7 bases. Germline V CDR1 and CDR2: MDHEN, SYDVKM. The CDR3 runs 14 residues. The CDR3 region has the DNA TGTGCCAGCAGTGGGAACAGGGGTGCCCAGCCCCAGCATTTT. Encoded protein: CASSGNRGAQPQHF. Full variable domain (outside the CDR3, taken from reference TRBV28 and TRBJ1-5): DVKVTQSSRYLVKRTGEKVFLECVQDMDHENMFWYRQDPGLGLRLIYFSYDVKMKEKGDIPEGYSVSREKKERFSLILESASTNQTSMYLCASSGNRGAQPQHFGDGTRLSIL.

The chain carries TRBV6-1 and TRBJ2-1; tentatively, D is TRBD2 (5 bases). The CDR3 extends over 13 amino acids. Germline CDR1 is MNHNS and CDR2 is SASEGT. V lost 6 bases, J lost 8 bases, and 14 bases lay in between. Here the CDR3 reads CASSGRIGDEQFF. Written as DNA, the CDR3 is TGTGCCAGCAGCGGAAGAATCGGGGATGAGCAGTTCTTC.

The chain has TRBV5-4 and TRBJ2-2; 7 bases agree with TRBD1. Trimming removed 5 bases from V and 4 bases from J; junction bases left unmatched: 8. This CDR3 contains 15 residues. Looked up from germline, CDR1 is SGHNT and CDR2 is YYREEE (reference sequence). DNA for the CDR3: TGTGCCAGCAGTGATGACACAGGGGTCACCGGGGAGCTGTTTTTT. Translation: CASSDDTGVTGELFF. Looking up the rest from reference TRBV5-4 and TRBJ2-2 gives the full variable domain: ETGVTQSPTHLIKTRGQQVTLRCSSQSGHNTVSWYQQALGQGPQFIFQYYREEENGRGNFPPRFSGLQFPNYSSELNVNALELDDSALYLCASSDDTGVTGELFFGEGSRLTVL.

The CDR3 coding sequence is TGCGCCAGCAGCTTTTACCCACAGGGGGCGCTTAGAGGCTACACCTTC. Translating it yields CASSFYPQGALRGYTF. The gene calls are TRBV5-1 and TRBJ1-2; TRBD1 agrees at 9 bases. Germline CDR1 and CDR2: SGHRS and YFSETQ. CDR3 length: 16 residues. V lost 2 bases to trimming and J lost 8 bases; unmatched junction nucleotides: 13.

The chain uses TRBV6-6 and TRBJ2-5; TRBD1 matches at 8 bases. The CDR3 is 15 residues long. Per germline, CDR1 MNHNY and CDR2 SVGAGI (reference sequence). Germline trimming cut 6 bases from V and 6 bases from J; bases unmatched to any gene: 12. The CDR3 DNA reads TGTGCCAGCAGCCACGCGACAGGGGTTGTAAAGACCCAGTACTTC. Protein sequence: CASSHATGVVKTQYF.

This chain links TRBV7-3 with TRBJ2-3; 8 positions agree with TRBD1. This CDR3 is built from 13 residues. Trimming at V came to 5 bases and at J to 5 bases, leaving 3 bases not matched to a gene. CDR1 is SGHTA and CDR2 is FQGTGA in the germline V gene. The CDR3 reads CASSPGGLDTQYF. The CDR3, as DNA: TGTGCCAGCAGCCCAGGGGGCTTAGATACGCAGTATTTT.

CDR3 sequence (DNA): TGCGCCAGCGGGTCACCAGGGGCACATTCACCCCTCCACTTT. Translated: CASGSPGAHSPLHF. The V call is TRBV10-2, the J call TRBJ1-6, with TRBD1 as a possible D gene (6 bases). The V end lost 8 bases, the J end lost 8 bases, and 16 bases lay between the germline ends. Germline values: CDR1 WSHSY, CDR2 SAAADI. CDR3 length: 14 residues.

The J gene is TRBJ1-1, the V gene TRBV6-5; D call uncertain. The germline V gene has CDR1 MNHEY and CDR2 SVGAGI. The CDR3 runs 13 residues. Deletions cut 4 bases from V and 4 bases from J, with 10 bases between. The CDR3 DNA is TGTGCCAGCAGTTTTCTACGCCTCACTGAAGCTTTCTTT. It encodes CASSFLRLTEAFF.

The rearrangement links TRBV19 to TRBJ1-1; weak D call: TRBD1 (6 bases). V lost 8 bases and J 4 bases, leaving 14 bases between the germline ends. Per germline, CDR1 LNHDA and CDR2 SQIVND (reference sequence). This CDR3 has 13 amino acids. The CDR3 coding sequence is TGTGCCAGTGGGGACACCCCTATCACTGAAGCTTTCTTT. Its protein is CASGDTPITEAFF. The whole variable domain, filled in from reference TRBV19 and TRBJ1-1, reads DGGITQSPKYLFRKEGQNVTLSCEQNLNHDAMYWYRQDPGQGLRLIYYSQIVNDFQKGDIAEGYSVSREKKESFPLTVTSAQKNPTAFYLCASGDTPITEAFFGQGTRLTVV.

The genes are TRBV27 and TRBJ1-1; D remains ambiguous. Germline CDR1 and CDR2: MNHEY and SMNVEV (reference sequence). The V and J ends lost 6 bases and 0 bases respectively, with 14 bases between them. This CDR3 has 15 amino acids. The CDR3 DNA reads as TGTGCCAGCAGGGGTCGGCAGGCTATGAACACTGAAGCTTTCTTT. Protein product: CASRGRQAMNTEAFF.